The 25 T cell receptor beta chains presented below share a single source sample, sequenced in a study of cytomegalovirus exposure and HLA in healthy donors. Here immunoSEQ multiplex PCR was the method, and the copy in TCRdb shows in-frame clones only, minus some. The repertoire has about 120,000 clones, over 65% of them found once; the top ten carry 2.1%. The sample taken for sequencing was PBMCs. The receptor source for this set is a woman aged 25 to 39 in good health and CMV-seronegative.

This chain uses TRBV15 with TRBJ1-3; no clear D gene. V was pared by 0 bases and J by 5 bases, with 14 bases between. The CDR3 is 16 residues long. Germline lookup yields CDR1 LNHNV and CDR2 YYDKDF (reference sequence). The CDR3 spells CATSRDPSGGRNTIYF. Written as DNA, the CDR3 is TGTGCCACCAGCAGAGATCCCTCCGGAGGGAGAAACACCATATATTTT.

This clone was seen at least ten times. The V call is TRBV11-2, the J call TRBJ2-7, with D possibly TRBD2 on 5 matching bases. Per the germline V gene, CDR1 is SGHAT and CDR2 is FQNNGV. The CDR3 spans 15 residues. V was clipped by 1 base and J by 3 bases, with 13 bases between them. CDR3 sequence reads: CASSLGGSFHYEQYF. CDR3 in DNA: TGTGCCAGCAGCTTAGGAGGGTCTTTCCACTACGAGCAGTACTTC.

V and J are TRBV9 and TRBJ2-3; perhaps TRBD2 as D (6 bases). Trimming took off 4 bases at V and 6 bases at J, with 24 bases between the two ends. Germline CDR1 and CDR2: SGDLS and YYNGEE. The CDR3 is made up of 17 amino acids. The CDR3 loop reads CASSSLAPGLKADTQYF. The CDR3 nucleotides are TGTGCCAGCAGCTCCTTAGCCCCGGGACTTAAGGCGGATACGCAGTATTTT.

CDR3: CASSFGGGAPYEQYF. In DNA, the CDR3 is TGTGCCAGCAGCTTCGGCGGGGGGGCTCCCTACGAGCAGTACTTC. This chain links TRBV11-2 with TRBJ2-7, with TRBD2 matching 9 bases. Germline lookup yields CDR1 SGHAT and CDR2 FQNNGV. The CDR3 sequence is 15 residues long. V was clipped by 3 bases and J by 2 bases; unmatched bases: 5.

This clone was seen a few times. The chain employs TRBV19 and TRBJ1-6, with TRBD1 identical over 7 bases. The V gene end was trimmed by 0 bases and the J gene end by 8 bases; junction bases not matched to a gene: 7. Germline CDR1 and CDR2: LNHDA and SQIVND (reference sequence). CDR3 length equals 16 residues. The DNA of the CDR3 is TGTGCCAGTAGTATAGAGAGGACAGGATTTGATTCACCCCTCCACTTT. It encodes CASSIERTGFDSPLHF. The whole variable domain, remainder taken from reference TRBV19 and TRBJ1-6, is DGGITQSPKYLFRKEGQNVTLSCEQNLNHDAMYWYRQDPGQGLRLIYYSQIVNDFQKGDIAEGYSVSREKKESFPLTVTSAQKNPTAFYLCASSIERTGFDSPLHFGNGTRLTVT.

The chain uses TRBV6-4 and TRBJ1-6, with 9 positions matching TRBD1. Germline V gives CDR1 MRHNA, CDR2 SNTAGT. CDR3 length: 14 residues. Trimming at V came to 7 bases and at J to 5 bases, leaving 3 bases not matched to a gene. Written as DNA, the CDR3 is TGTGCCAGCAAGGGACAGGGAGATAATTCACCCCTCCACTTT. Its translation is CASKGQGDNSPLHF.

The CDR3 DNA reads TGCGCCAGCAGCTTGGAGGGGGGGTATGGCTACACCTTC. Encoded protein: CASSLEGGYGYTF. This chain links TRBV5-1 with TRBJ1-2, with D possibly TRBD1 on 6 matching bases. The V and J ends lost 0 bases and 5 bases respectively, with 8 bases between them. Germline loops: CDR1 SGHRS, CDR2 YFSETQ. This CDR3 is built from 13 residues.

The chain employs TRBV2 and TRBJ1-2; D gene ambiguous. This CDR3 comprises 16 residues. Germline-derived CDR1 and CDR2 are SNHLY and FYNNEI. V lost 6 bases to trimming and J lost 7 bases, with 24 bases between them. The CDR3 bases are TGTGCCAGCAGGCCTTATTACCTCGAGGATTCGCCTGGCTACACCTTC. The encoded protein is CASRPYYLEDSPGYTF.

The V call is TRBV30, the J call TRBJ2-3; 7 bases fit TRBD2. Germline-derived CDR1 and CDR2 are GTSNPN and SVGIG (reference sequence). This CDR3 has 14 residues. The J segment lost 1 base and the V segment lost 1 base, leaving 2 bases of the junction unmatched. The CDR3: CAWSERGGTDTQYF. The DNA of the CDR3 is TGTGCCTGGAGTGAGCGGGGAGGCACAGATACGCAGTATTTT.

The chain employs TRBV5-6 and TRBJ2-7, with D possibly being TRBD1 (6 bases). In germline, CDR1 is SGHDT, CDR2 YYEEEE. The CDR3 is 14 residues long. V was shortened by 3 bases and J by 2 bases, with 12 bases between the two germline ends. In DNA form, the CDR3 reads TGTGCCAGCAGCTGGGGACATGCCACCTACGAGCAGTACTTC. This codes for CASSWGHATYEQYF. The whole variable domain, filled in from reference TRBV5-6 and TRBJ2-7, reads DAGVTQSPTHLIKTRGQQVTLRCSPKSGHDTVSWYQQALGQGPQFIFQYYEEEERQRGNFPDRFSGHQFPNYSSELNVNALLLGDSALYLCASSWGHATYEQYFGPGTRLTVT.

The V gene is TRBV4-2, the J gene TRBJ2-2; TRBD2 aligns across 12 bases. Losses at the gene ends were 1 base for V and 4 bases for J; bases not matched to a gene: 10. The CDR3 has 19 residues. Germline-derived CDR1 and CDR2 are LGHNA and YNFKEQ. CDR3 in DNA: TGTGCCAGCAGCCAAGTCCTAGCGGGGGGGCCGGTTACCACCGGGGAGCTGTTTTTT. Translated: CASSQVLAGGPVTTGELFF.

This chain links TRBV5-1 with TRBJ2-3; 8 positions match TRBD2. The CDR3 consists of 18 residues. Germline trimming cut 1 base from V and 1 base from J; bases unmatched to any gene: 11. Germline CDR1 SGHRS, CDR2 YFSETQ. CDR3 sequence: CASSLNQRGTFCTDTQYF. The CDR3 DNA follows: TGCGCCAGCAGCTTGAATCAGCGGGGGACCTTTTGCACAGATACGCAGTATTTT.

The CDR3 nucleotides read TGTGCCAGCAGTTACAGGACAGGGCGATTCGTCGAAAAACTGTTTTTT. Translated, it gives CASSYRTGRFVEKLFF. The J gene is TRBJ1-4, the V gene TRBV6-5; 8 bases match TRBD1. The junction had 10 bases not matched to a gene; V was cut back by 2 bases and J by 8 bases. The CDR3 totals 16 residues. Germline lookup yields CDR1 MNHEY and CDR2 SVGAGI.

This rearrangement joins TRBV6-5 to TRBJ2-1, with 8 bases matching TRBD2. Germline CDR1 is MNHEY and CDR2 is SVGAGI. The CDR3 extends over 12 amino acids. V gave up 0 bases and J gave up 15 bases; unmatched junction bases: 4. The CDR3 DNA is TGTGCCAGCAGTTACTCTGCGGGGGGCCTGTTCTTC. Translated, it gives CASSYSAGGLFF.

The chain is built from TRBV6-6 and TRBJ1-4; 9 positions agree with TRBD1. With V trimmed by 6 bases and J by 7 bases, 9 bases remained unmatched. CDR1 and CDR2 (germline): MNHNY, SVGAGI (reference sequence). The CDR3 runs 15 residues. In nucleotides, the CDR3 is TGTGCCAGCAGGGGGAAACAGGGGGCCTCTGAAAAACTGTTTTTT. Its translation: CASRGKQGASEKLFF.

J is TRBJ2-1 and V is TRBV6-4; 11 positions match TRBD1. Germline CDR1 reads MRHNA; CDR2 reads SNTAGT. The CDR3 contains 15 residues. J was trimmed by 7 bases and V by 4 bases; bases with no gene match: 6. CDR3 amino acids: CASSGGTGGGNEQFF. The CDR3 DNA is TGTGCCAGCAGTGGAGGGACAGGGGGTGGAAATGAGCAGTTCTTC.

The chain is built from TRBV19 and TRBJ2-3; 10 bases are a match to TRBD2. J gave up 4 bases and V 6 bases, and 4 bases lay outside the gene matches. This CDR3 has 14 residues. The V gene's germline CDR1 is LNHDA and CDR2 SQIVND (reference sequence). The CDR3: CASRLAGDPDTQYF. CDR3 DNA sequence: TGTGCCAGTAGGCTAGCGGGGGACCCAGATACGCAGTATTTT. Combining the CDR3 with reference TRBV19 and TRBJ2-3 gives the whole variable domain DGGITQSPKYLFRKEGQNVTLSCEQNLNHDAMYWYRQDPGQGLRLIYYSQIVNDFQKGDIAEGYSVSREKKESFPLTVTSAQKNPTAFYLCASRLAGDPDTQYFGPGTRLTVL.

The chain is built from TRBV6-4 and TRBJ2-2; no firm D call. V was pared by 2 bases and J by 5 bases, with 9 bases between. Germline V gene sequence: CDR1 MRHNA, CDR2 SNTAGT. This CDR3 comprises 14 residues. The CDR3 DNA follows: TGTGCCAGCAGTGACGTTTACGGGACCGGGGAGCTGTTTTTT. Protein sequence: CASSDVYGTGELFF.

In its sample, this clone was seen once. The CDR3 region has the DNA TGTGCCAGCAGCACAGGGGGGGCTGTAGATACGCAGTATTTT. Its translation is CASSTGGAVDTQYF. The chain is built from TRBV7-2 and TRBJ2-3, with TRBD1 as a possible D gene (8 bases). This CDR3 comprises 14 residues. Germline loops: CDR1 SGHTA, CDR2 FQGNSA. V lost 5 bases to trimming and J lost 5 bases, with 14 bases between them.

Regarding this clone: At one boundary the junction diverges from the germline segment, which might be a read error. The CDR3 region is CASSLHAGSYYEQFF. Here the CDR3 DNA reads TGTGCCAGCAGTTTACATGCGGGTAGCTACTATGAGCAGTTCTTC. V and J are TRBV27 and TRBJ2-1, with D possibly being TRBD2 (5 bases). Germline loops: CDR1 MNHEY, CDR2 SMNVEV (reference sequence). The CDR3 totals 15 residues.

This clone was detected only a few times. CDR3 bases: TGTGCCAGCAGCCGCGGGACAGGGGAACAGCCCCAGCATTTT. It is translated as CASSRGTGEQPQHF. This chain connects TRBV6-6 to TRBJ1-5; 10 bases agree with TRBD1. Germline-derived CDR1 and CDR2 are MNHNY and SVGAGI (reference sequence). Germline trimming cut 6 bases from V and 7 bases from J; bases unmatched to any gene: 6. CDR3 length: 14 amino acids.

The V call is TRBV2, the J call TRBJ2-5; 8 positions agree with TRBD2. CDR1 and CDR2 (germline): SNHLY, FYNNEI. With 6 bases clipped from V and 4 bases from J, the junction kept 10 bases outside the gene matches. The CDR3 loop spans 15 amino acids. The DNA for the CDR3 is TGTGCCAGCAGGCCCGTAACGGGGGGGCGAGAGACCCAGTACTTC. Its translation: CASRPVTGGRETQYF.

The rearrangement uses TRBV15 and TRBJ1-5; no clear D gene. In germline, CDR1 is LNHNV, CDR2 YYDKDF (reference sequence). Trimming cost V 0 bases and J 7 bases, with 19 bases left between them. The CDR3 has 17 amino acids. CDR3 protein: CATSRDSGTLPGQPQHF. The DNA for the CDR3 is TGTGCCACCAGCAGAGATTCGGGCACCCTCCCGGGACAGCCCCAGCATTTT.

CDR3 loop: CASSSSRDRGLFADTQYF. CDR3 sequence (DNA): TGTGCCAGCAGCTCGTCCCGGGACAGGGGGCTGTTTGCAGATACGCAGTATTTT. This chain uses TRBV7-9 with TRBJ2-3, with TRBD1 identical over 12 bases. The CDR3 sequence is 18 residues long. Germline values: CDR1 SEHNR, CDR2 FQNEAQ (reference sequence). J gave up 4 bases and V 4 bases, and 12 bases lay outside the gene matches.

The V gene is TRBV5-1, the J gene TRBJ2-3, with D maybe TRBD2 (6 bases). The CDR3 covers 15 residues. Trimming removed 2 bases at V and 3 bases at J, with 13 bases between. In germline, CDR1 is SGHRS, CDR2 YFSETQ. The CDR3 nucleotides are TGCGCCAGCAGCTTTTCCGGGGGAGGAACAGATACGCAGTATTTT. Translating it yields CASSFSGGGTDTQYF.